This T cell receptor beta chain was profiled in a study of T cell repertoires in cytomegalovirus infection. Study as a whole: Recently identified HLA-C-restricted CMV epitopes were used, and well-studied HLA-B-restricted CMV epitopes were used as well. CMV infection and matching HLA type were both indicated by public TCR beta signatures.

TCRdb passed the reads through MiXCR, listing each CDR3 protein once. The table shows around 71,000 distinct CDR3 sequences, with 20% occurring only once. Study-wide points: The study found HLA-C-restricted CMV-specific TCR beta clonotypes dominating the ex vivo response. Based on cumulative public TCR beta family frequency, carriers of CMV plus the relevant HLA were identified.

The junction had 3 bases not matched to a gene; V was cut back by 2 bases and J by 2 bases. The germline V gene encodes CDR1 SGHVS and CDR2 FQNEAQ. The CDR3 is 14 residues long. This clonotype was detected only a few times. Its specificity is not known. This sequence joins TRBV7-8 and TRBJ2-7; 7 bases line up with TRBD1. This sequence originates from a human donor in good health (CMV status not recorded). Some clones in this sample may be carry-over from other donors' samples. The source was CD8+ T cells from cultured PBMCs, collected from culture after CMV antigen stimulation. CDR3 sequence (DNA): TGTGCCAGCAGCTTAAACAGGGGCGCCTACGAGCAGTACTTC. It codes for CASSLNRGAYEQYF.